The 13 T cell receptor beta chains presented below share a single source sample, sequenced in a study of cytomegalovirus exposure and HLA in healthy donors (TCRdb year 2017). Receptors were amplified or captured by the immunoSEQ multiplex PCR assay. For the multiplex PCR, a mixture combining 60 forward primers for TCR Vbeta segments and 13 reverse primers for TCR Jbeta segments was used. TCRdb re-hosts the immuneACCESS table, in-frame sequences only. Its copies lack some clones; in the studies checked, an unresolved V gene accounts for under half of them, and the cause for the rest is not known. The sample table shows around 110,000 clones, and 70% to 80% are seen once. The top ten clones comprise approximately 4% of the sample. The specimen was PBMCs. These receptors were collected from a man between 25 and 39 years old in good health and CMV-seropositive.

The chain uses TRBV6-1 and TRBJ2-1; TRBD1 matches 8 bases. Germline V CDR1 and CDR2: MNHNS, SASEGT. The CDR3 consists of 16 residues. Trimming at V came to 2 bases and at J to 3 bases, leaving 6 bases not matched to a gene. For the CDR3, the DNA is TGTGCCAGCAGTGAATGGGACAGGAGATTCTACAATGAGCAGTTCTTC. Its protein is CASSEWDRRFYNEQFF.

This chain connects TRBV9 to TRBJ2-3, with a possible D match to TRBD2 (5 bases). The CDR3 spans 15 residues. Germline loops: CDR1 SGDLS, CDR2 YYNGEE. With 2 bases removed from V and 1 base from J, the gap between germline ends came to 11 bases. CDR3 sequence reads: CASSVAGIRTDTQYF. CDR3 DNA: TGTGCCAGCAGCGTTGCCGGGATTCGCACAGATACGCAGTATTTT.

The chain recombines TRBV7-9 with TRBJ1-2, with TRBD1 identical over 12 bases. Germline V lookup: CDR1 SEHNR, CDR2 FQNEAQ (reference sequence). The CDR3 consists of 15 residues. Unmatched junction bases numbered 9, after V lost 5 bases and J lost 8 bases. CDR3 loop: CASSARDRGLRGYTF. The CDR3 DNA follows: TGTGCCAGCAGCGCGAGGGACAGGGGGCTACGGGGCTACACCTTC.

The chain couples TRBV6-5 to TRBJ2-5, with a possible D match to TRBD1 (6 bases). Deletions cut 2 bases from V and 3 bases from J, with 10 bases between. This CDR3 region has 14 residues. Germline lookup yields CDR1 MNHEY and CDR2 SVGAGI. CDR3: CASSYGTLKETQYF. The CDR3 DNA reads TGTGCCAGCAGTTACGGGACACTTAAAGAGACCCAGTACTTC.

The rearrangement joins TRBV6-5 to TRBJ2-7, with 7 bases matching TRBD2. With 4 bases clipped from V and 0 bases from J, the junction kept 6 bases outside the gene matches. This CDR3 region has 15 residues. The germline V gene encodes CDR1 MNHEY and CDR2 SVGAGI. Here the CDR3 DNA reads TGTGCCAGCAGTTCTCGGGGGGATTACTCCTACGAGCAGTACTTC. Translation gives CASSSRGDYSYEQYF.

The chain is built from TRBV6-5 and TRBJ1-2; D may be TRBD1 (6 bases). The CDR3 runs to 15 residues. The germline CDR1 and CDR2 sequences are MNHEY and SVGAGI. V was pared by 6 bases and J by 2 bases, with 16 bases between. The DNA for the CDR3 is TGTGCCAGCAGCCACAGGGAGGGTTTGAACTATGGCTACACCTTC. It codes for CASSHREGLNYGYTF.

The table lists this clone with a count of one. V gene TRBV5-1 combines with J gene TRBJ2-3, with D unclear. Germline V gene lookup returns CDR1 SGHRS and CDR2 YFSETQ. The CDR3 length is 15 residues. Deletions cut 5 bases from V and 2 bases from J, with 15 bases between. DNA of the CDR3: TGCGCCAGCAGGGGTGGGCCCGAACTCACAGATACGCAGTATTTT. It codes for CASRGGPELTDTQYF. The full variable domain, its missing parts supplied by reference TRBV5-1 and TRBJ2-3, is KAGVTQTPRYLIKTRGQQVTLSCSPISGHRSVSWYQQTPGQGLQFLFEYFSETQRNKGNFPGRFSGRQFSNSRSEMNVSTLELGDSALYLCASRGGPELTDTQYFGPGTRLTVL.

This clone was detected once. The CDR3 DNA is TGTGCCAGCAGCCTTAGCGGGGCGACCTACAATGAGCAGTTCTTC. As protein: CASSLSGATYNEQFF. V and J are TRBV7-3 and TRBJ2-1; 8 bases agree with TRBD2. With V trimmed by 5 bases and J by 2 bases, 5 bases remained unmatched. The CDR3 sequence is 15 residues long. Germline V gene lookup returns CDR1 SGHTA and CDR2 FQGTGA.

This clone occurred once. This rearrangement joins TRBV4-3 to TRBJ2-2; TRBD1 aligns across 11 bases. Losses at the gene ends were 5 bases for V and 6 bases for J; bases not matched to a gene: 5. This CDR3 has 15 residues. Germline CDR1 and CDR2: LGHNA and YSLEER. Written as DNA, the CDR3 is TGCGCCAGCAGCTGGGACAGGGGGACCGCCGGGGAGCTGTTTTTT. It yields the protein CASSWDRGTAGELFF.

The chain uses TRBV6-1 and TRBJ1-2; the match to TRBD1 covers 8 bases. This CDR3 contains 13 residues. Germline CDR1 MNHNS, CDR2 SASEGT. Trimming removed 7 bases from V and 4 bases from J; junction bases left unmatched: 5. CDR3 in amino acids: CASKGQGRYGYTF. In nucleotides, the CDR3 is TGTGCCAGCAAAGGACAGGGTCGCTATGGCTACACCTTC.

The gene calls are TRBV27 and TRBJ2-1; TRBD1 agrees at 7 bases. Unmatched junction bases numbered 3, after V lost 4 bases and J lost 3 bases. CDR3 size: 14 residues. The germline V gene has CDR1 MNHEY and CDR2 SMNVEV (reference sequence). Here the CDR3 reads CASSSRDSYNEQFF. In nucleotides, the CDR3 is TGTGCCAGCAGTTCCCGGGACAGCTACAATGAGCAGTTCTTC.

The rearrangement links TRBV6-5 to TRBJ2-7; 11 bases match TRBD2. In germline, CDR1 is MNHEY, CDR2 SVGAGI. V shed 8 bases, J shed 4 bases, and the junction held 4 bases outside the gene matches. The CDR3 totals 13 residues. This CDR3 reads CASWASGGYEQYF. Here the CDR3 DNA reads TGTGCCAGCTGGGCTAGCGGGGGGTACGAGCAGTACTTC.

The rearrangement joins TRBV14 to TRBJ2-7, with D possibly being TRBD2 (5 bases). The CDR3 is 15 amino acids. Germline-derived CDR1 and CDR2 are SGHDN and FVKESK. Trimming stripped 3 bases from V and 7 bases from J, with 19 bases between. The CDR3 protein is CASSHFTGSREEQYF. CDR3 DNA: TGTGCCAGCAGCCACTTCACGGGATCCCGAGAAGAGCAGTACTTC.